This T cell receptor beta chain originates from a study of T cell repertoires in cytomegalovirus infection. General study results and limits: Adding up the frequency of public TCR beta families identified people who carried CMV plus the relevant HLA. Across the ex vivo response, the dominant clonotypes were HLA-C-restricted CMV-specific TCR beta clonotypes.

TCRdb ran MiXCR on the reads and lists one entry per CDR3 protein. The repertoire holds about 300,000 distinct CDR3 sequences, with around 10% as singletons. A remark on this clonotype: Antigen unknown.

CDR3 size: 13 residues. Germline CDR1 and CDR2: PRHDT and FYEKMQ (reference sequence). The ends were cut back, 11 bases at V and 7 bases at J, with 20 bases in the middle. Sequencing input: PBMCs. V gene TRBV13 combines with J gene TRBJ1-1; tentatively, D is TRBD1 (6 bases). This sequence was found in a human donor in good health (CMV status not recorded). Some clones in this sample may be carry-over from other donors' samples. CDR3 bases: TGTGCCTCCGGTCAAGGGGGACTTCGTGAAGCTTTCTTT. As protein: CASGQGGLREAFF. The full variable domain, with the rest looked up from reference TRBV13 and TRBJ1-1, is AAGVIQSPRHLIKEKRETATLKCYPIPRHDTVYWYQQGPGQDPQFLISFYEKMQSDKGSIPDRFSAQQFSDYHSELNMSSLELGDSALYFCASGQGGLREAFFGQGTRLTVV.